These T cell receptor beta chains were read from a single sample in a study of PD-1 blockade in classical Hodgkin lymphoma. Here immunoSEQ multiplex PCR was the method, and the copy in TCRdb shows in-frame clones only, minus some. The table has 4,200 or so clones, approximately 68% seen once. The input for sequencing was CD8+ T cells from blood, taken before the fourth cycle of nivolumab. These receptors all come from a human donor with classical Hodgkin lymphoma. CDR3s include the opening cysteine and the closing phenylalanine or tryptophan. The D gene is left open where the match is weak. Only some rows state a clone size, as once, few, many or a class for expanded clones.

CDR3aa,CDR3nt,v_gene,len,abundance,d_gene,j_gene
CASSLGGTGVYNEQFF,TGTGCCAGCAGCTTAGGAGGGACAGGGGTCTACAATGAGCAGTTCTTC,TRBV7-2,16,-,TRBD1,TRBJ2-1
CASSLALAGVYNEQFF,TGCGCCAGCAGCTTGGCACTAGCGGGCGTCTACAATGAGCAGTTCTTC,TRBV5-1,16,-,TRBD2,TRBJ2-1
CASSPRTGRENTIYF,TGTGCCAGCAGTCCCCGGACAGGGAGAGAAAACACCATATATTTT,TRBV7-4,15,once,TRBD1,TRBJ1-3
CASSLLGTRYNSPLHF,TGTGCCAGCAGTTTATTGGGCACCCGTTATAATTCACCCCTCCACTTT,TRBV28,16,-,-,TRBJ1-6
CASSHSGRLYNEQFF,TGTGCCAGCAGCCATAGCGGGAGACTCTACAATGAGCAGTTCTTC,TRBV6-6,15,-,TRBD2,TRBJ2-1
CASSLRGVRATGELFF,TGTGCCAGCAGCCTAAGGGGGGTGCGGGCCACCGGGGAGCTGTTTTTT,TRBV27,16,-,-,TRBJ2-2
CASSLTGIYGYTF,TGTGCCAGCAGTTTGACAGGGATCTATGGCTACACCTTC,TRBV27,13,few,TRBD1,TRBJ1-2
CASSKGGSNSPLHF,TGTGCCAGCAGCAAGGGGGGCTCTAATTCACCCCTCCACTTT,TRBV9,14,-,-,TRBJ1-6
CASRDSRGNQPQHF,TGTGCCAGCAGGGACAGTCGGGGCAATCAGCCCCAGCATTTT,TRBV28,14,-,-,TRBJ1-5
CASSQVQGNAGELFF,TGCGCCAGCAGCCAAGTACAGGGAAACGCCGGGGAGCTGTTTTTT,TRBV4-1,15,-,-,TRBJ2-2
CASSGLVSGTDTQYF,TGTGCCAGCAGCGGACTAGTTTCGGGCACAGATACGCAGTATTTT,TRBV14,15,-,TRBD2,TRBJ2-3
CAISETMRGNQPQHF,TGTGCCATCAGTGAAACAATGAGGGGCAATCAGCCCCAGCATTTT,TRBV10-3,15,few,-,TRBJ1-5
CASSSWEGRTPLHF,TGTGCCAGCAGCTCCTGGGAGGGGCGGACACCCCTCCACTTT,TRBV6-5,14,medium-sized,-,TRBJ1-6
CASSEVAGRANEKLFF,TGCGCCAGCAGTGAGGTGGCGGGGAGAGCTAATGAAAAACTGTTTTTT,TRBV10-2,16,once,-,TRBJ1-4
CASSPTGGDTGELFF,TGTGCCAGCAGCCCTACGGGGGGGGACACCGGGGAGCTGTTTTTT,TRBV9,15,once,TRBD2,TRBJ2-2
CASSIEASGVGAGELFF,TGTGCCAGTAGTATAGAGGCTAGCGGGGTCGGGGCCGGGGAGCTGTTTTTT,TRBV19,17,medium-sized,TRBD2,TRBJ2-2